Listed below are T cell receptor beta chains from one sample, sequenced in a study of shared clonotypes between healthy human individuals. Clones were read by immunoSEQ multiplex PCR, and TCRdb kept only the in-frame ones, dropping some. The sample yields 1,400,000 or so clones, 98% seen once. What was sequenced was naive CD4+ T cells sorted from blood. The receptors originated from a young man in good health. CDR3s include the opening cysteine and the closing phenylalanine or tryptophan. A D gene is named only where the DNA matches it firmly. Only part of the rows carry a size: once, few, many, or a class if the clone is expanded.

j_call clone_size cdr3_length d_call v_call cdr3_nt cdr3_aa
TRBJ2-7 - 17 TRBD1 TRBV5-4 TGTGCCAGCAGCGTTGGACAGGGGGTGGTCGAGTCCTACGAGCAGTACTTC CASSVGQGVVESYEQYF
TRBJ2-5 - 14 - TRBV5-1 TGCGCCAGCAGGGAGACGGGGTGGGAAGAGACCCAGTACTTC CASRETGWEETQYF
TRBJ2-7 - 15 TRBD1 TRBV6-5 TGTGCCAGCAGTCTTCTCGGGACAGGGGTGGGGGAGCAGTACTTC CASSLLGTGVGEQYF
TRBJ2-7 - 12 TRBD2 TRBV5-8 TGTGCCAGCAGCCTGCCCGGACTAGCGGCTTCATTC CASSLPGLAASF
TRBJ2-1 - 15 TRBD2 TRBV19 TGTGCCAGTAGTATTACTAGCGGGGAATACAATGAGCAGTTCTTC CASSITSGEYNEQFF
TRBJ2-7 - 12 - TRBV6-1 TGTGCCAGCAGCAGCGTAAGCTACGAGCAGTACTTC CASSSVSYEQYF
TRBJ2-3 - 15 - TRBV19 TGTGCCAGTACGGGCGGATGGCTGAGCACAGATACGCAGTATTTT CASTGGWLSTDTQYF
TRBJ1-2 - 13 - TRBV6-5 TGTGCCAGCAGTTACTCGGGGAGCTATGGCTACACCTTC CASSYSGSYGYTF
TRBJ2-7 - 15 TRBD2 TRBV28 TGTGCCAGCATCTTAGCGGGAAACCCATCCTACGAGCAGTACTTC CASILAGNPSYEQYF
TRBJ1-2 - 13 - TRBV5-1 TGCGCCAGCAGCTTGGGGGGGAACTATGGCTACACCTTC CASSLGGNYGYTF
TRBJ2-2 - 14 - TRBV5-1 TGCGCCAGCAGCTTCCGGGAAAACACCGGGGAGCTGTTTTTT CASSFRENTGELFF
TRBJ2-1 - 11 - TRBV28 TGTGCCAGCAGTTTAAACAATGAGCAGTTCTTC CASSLNNEQFF
TRBJ2-5 - 16 - TRBV7-9 TGTGCCAGCAGCTTAGGGACGGGAGCGGGCCAAGAGACCCAGTACTTC CASSLGTGAGQETQYF
TRBJ2-7 - 13 - TRBV5-1 TGCGCCAGCAGCCCAGACTACCCCTACGAGCAGTACTTC CASSPDYPYEQYF
TRBJ2-1 - 15 TRBD2 TRBV9 TGTGCCAGCAGCGTAGTACGGGAGGGCGTTGGTGAGCAGTTCTTC CASSVVREGVGEQFF
TRBJ1-2 - 14 - TRBV5-1 TGCGCCAGCAGCTTGGCTCCGGGGCTCTATGGCTACACCTTC CASSLAPGLYGYTF
TRBJ1-1 - 13 - TRBV7-9 TGTGCCAGCAGAGGGAAGCAGAACACTGAAGCTTTCTTT CASRGKQNTEAFF
TRBJ1-1 - 13 - TRBV7-8 TGTGCCAGCAGCGAGGCCTCGGGCACTGAAGCTTTCTTT CASSEASGTEAFF
TRBJ2-1 - 17 TRBD2 TRBV28 TGTGCCAGCAGTTTATCGGGGCGGGAGGAATCCTACAATGAGCAGTTCTTC CASSLSGREESYNEQFF
TRBJ2-1 - 13 TRBD1 TRBV29-1 TGCAGCGTGGCACAGGGGGCGATCAATGAGCAGTTCTTC CSVAQGAINEQFF
TRBJ1-1 - 13 - TRBV18 TGTGCCAGCTCTCAACAGGTGAACACTGAAGCTTTCTTT CASSQQVNTEAFF
TRBJ2-2 - 19 - TRBV9 TGTGCCAGCAGGTCCGGGCTTAAAGCGCATACCCCGAACACCGGGGAGCTGTTTTTT CASRSGLKAHTPNTGELFF
TRBJ2-3 - 15 TRBD2 TRBV10-3 TGTGCCATCAGTGATTCTAGCGGGAGCACAGATACGCAGTATTTT CAISDSSGSTDTQYF
TRBJ1-4 - 14 - TRBV30 TGTGCCTCCCCGAAGACCGGGGGGAATGAAAAACTGTTTTTT CASPKTGGNEKLFF
TRBJ1-4 - 15 - TRBV7-9 TGTGCCAGCAGCTCCTCCGGGGGGCGCGTAGAAAAACTGTTTTTT CASSSSGGRVEKLFF
TRBJ2-2 - 16 - TRBV6-6 TGTGCCAGCAGACCCCTGGCTATCCAGAACACCGGGGAGCTGTTTTTT CASRPLAIQNTGELFF
TRBJ2-1 - 16 TRBD2 TRBV5-1 TGCGCCAGCAGCTTCGGACTAGCTGGAAGCTACAATGAGCAGTTCTTC CASSFGLAGSYNEQFF
TRBJ2-5 - 14 - TRBV7-9 TGTGCCAGCAGCTTAAGAACCATTCAGGAGACCCAGTACTTC CASSLRTIQETQYF
TRBJ2-2 - 14 - TRBV7-2 TGTGCCAGTGGAAGGGGCTCGAACACCGGGGAGCTGTTTTTT CASGRGSNTGELFF
TRBJ2-7 - 13 TRBD1 TRBV5-1 TGCGCCAGCAGCAACGGACAGGGTAACGAGCAGTACTTC CASSNGQGNEQYF
TRBJ2-7 - 14 - TRBV5-5 TGTGCCAGCAGCATCGGGACGGTAGCCTACGAGCAGTACTTC CASSIGTVAYEQYF
TRBJ2-1 - 13 - TRBV4-2 TGTGCCAGCAGCCAAGACGTGGCCAATGAGCAGTTCTTC CASSQDVANEQFF
TRBJ2-7 - 17 TRBD1 TRBV28 TGTGCCAGCAGTTTCCTACCAACGGGACAGGCCACCTACGAGCAGTACTTC CASSFLPTGQATYEQYF
TRBJ2-1 - 14 TRBD2 TRBV7-2 TGTGCCAGCAGCCCCGGGGGAGCGGGAGAAGAGCAGTTCTTC CASSPGGAGEEQFF
TRBJ2-7 - 14 TRBD2 TRBV29-1 TGCAGCGTTGAGGGACTAGCGGGGGCCTACGAGCAGTACTTC CSVEGLAGAYEQYF
TRBJ2-5 - 14 TRBD2 TRBV18 TGTGCCAGCTCGCGGGAAGCGGGGAGAGAGACCCAGTACTTC CASSREAGRETQYF
TRBJ1-3 - 15 - TRBV6-5 TGTGCCAGCAGAGCTTTACGTACCTCTGGAAACACCATATATTTT CASRALRTSGNTIYF
TRBJ2-3 once 11 - TRBV20-1 TGCAGTGCTGCACAACCAGATACGCAGTATTTT CSAAQPDTQYF
TRBJ1-2 - 15 TRBD1 TRBV7-3 TGTGCCAGCAGTTTAGGACAGGGAGAATTCTATGGCTACACCTTC CASSLGQGEFYGYTF
TRBJ2-1 - 14 - TRBV6-1 TGTGCCAGCAACAGCCCCCAGTTAAGCAATGAGCAGTTCTTC CASNSPQLSNEQFF
TRBJ1-1 - 11 - TRBV6-1 TGTGCCAGCAGTGAGTACGCTGAAGCTTTCTTT CASSEYAEAFF
TRBJ2-1 - 12 - TRBV2 TGTGCCAGCATTCGAGGGGGGAATGAGCAGTTCTTC CASIRGGNEQFF
TRBJ2-1 - 19 TRBD2 TRBV11-2 TGTGCCAGCAGCCCGGGACTAGCGGGAGATGTTTACTCCTACAATGAGCAGTTCTTC CASSPGLAGDVYSYNEQFF
TRBJ2-7 few 13 - TRBV6-5 TGTGCCAGCAGTTACGGCAGGGCCTACGAGCAGTACTTC CASSYGRAYEQYF
TRBJ1-3 - 16 - TRBV6-1 TGTGCCAGCAGTGAAGCTTGGACAACACCCGGAAACACCATATATTTT CASSEAWTTPGNTIYF
TRBJ2-1 - 14 - TRBV5-1 TGCGCCAGCTGCCCGCCACCCCCCTACAATGAGCAGTTCTTC CASCPPPPYNEQFF
TRBJ1-2 once 16 TRBD1 TRBV5-1 TGCGCCAGCAGCTCCGTAGGGACAGGGATTAACTATGGCTACACCTTC CASSSVGTGINYGYTF
TRBJ1-5 - 15 TRBD1 TRBV19 TGTGCCAGTAGTACCGGGACAGGGGGCGGACAGCCCCAGCATTTT CASSTGTGGGQPQHF
TRBJ2-3 - 14 - TRBV18 TGTGCCAGCTCACCACATAATTCTGGAGATACGCAGTATTTT CASSPHNSGDTQYF
TRBJ2-1 - 11 - TRBV19 TGTGCCAGTAGCCGAAACAATGAGCAGTTCTTC CASSRNNEQFF
TRBJ2-3 - 15 TRBD2 TRBV7-6 TGTGCCAGCAGCCTACTCGGGGGGGTCGCAGATACGCAGTATTTT CASSLLGGVADTQYF
TRBJ2-3 - 15 TRBD2 TRBV7-3 TGTGCCAGCAGCTCCGTAGCGGGACGCACAGATACGCAGTATTTT CASSSVAGRTDTQYF
TRBJ2-2 - 18 TRBD2 TRBV19 TGTGCCAGTAGTATCAGGACTAGCGGGAGGGTCTCCACCGGGGAGCTGTTTTTT CASSIRTSGRVSTGELFF
TRBJ2-2 - 17 TRBD1 TRBV23-1 TGCGCCAGCAGCGACAGGGGGCGGAAGGGGGACACCGGGGAGCTGTTTTTT CASSDRGRKGDTGELFF
TRBJ1-2 - 12 - TRBV7-9 TGTGCCAGCAGCTTAAGCTCCTATGGCTACACCTTC CASSLSSYGYTF
TRBJ2-3 - 17 TRBD2 TRBV18 TGTGCCAGCTCACCACCTGTAGCTAGCGGGGGCACAGATACGCAGTATTTT CASSPPVASGGTDTQYF
TRBJ1-3 - 13 - TRBV28 TGTGCCAGCAGTTTGGGGGTAGGAAACACCATATATTTT CASSLGVGNTIYF
TRBJ2-3 - 21 TRBD2 TRBV7-3 TGTGCCAGCAGCTTAACGTCGGGACTAGCGGTGAGAAACCCGACACTAGATACGCAGTATTTT CASSLTSGLAVRNPTLDTQYF
TRBJ1-1 - 14 TRBD1 TRBV6-1 TGTGCCAGCAGGGTGGGGACAGGGGTATATGAAGCTTTCTTT CASRVGTGVYEAFF